Shown below are 18 T cell receptor beta chains from a single sample sequenced in a study of radiotherapy plus CTLA-4 blockade in lung cancer. TCRdb's copy holds only in-frame clones and misses some; the assay was immunoSEQ multiplex PCR. The sample lists 40,000 to 55,000 clones, about 74% occurring once. The material was peripheral blood, obtained from a patient treated with radiotherapy plus ipilimumab. The receptors here all came from a human donor with non-small cell lung cancer whose response to radiotherapy plus ipilimumab could not be evaluated.

This chain connects TRBV6-5 to TRBJ2-2; 7 nucleotides agree with TRBD2. Germline CDR1 MNHEY, CDR2 SVGAGI. This CDR3 is 16 amino acids long. The trim removed 4 bases at V and 4 bases at J, leaving 9 bases unmatched. CDR3 sequence reads: CASSSLAGESTGELFF. For the CDR3, the DNA is TGTGCCAGCAGTTCTCTGGCGGGGGAGTCCACCGGGGAGCTGTTTTTT.

In this sample, this clone turned up once. The chain combines TRBV27 with TRBJ2-3, with 7 bases identical to TRBD1. CDR1 is MNHEY and CDR2 is SMNVEV in the germline V gene (reference sequence). V was pared by 6 bases and J by 5 bases, with 11 bases of the junction left unmatched. The CDR3 sequence is 15 residues long. This CDR3 is CASSLTGASGDTQYF. DNA of the CDR3: TGTGCCAGCAGCTTAACAGGGGCCAGCGGAGATACGCAGTATTTT.

This chain uses TRBV28 with TRBJ1-2, with D maybe TRBD1 (6 bases). V shed 6 bases and J shed 3 bases, with 17 bases lying between them. The CDR3 covers 15 residues. CDR1 and CDR2 from the germline V gene are MDHEN and SYDVKM. CDR3 bases: TGTGCCAGCAGACTCAATACAGGGAATTACTATGGCTACACCTTC. Protein sequence: CASRLNTGNYYGYTF.

This chain links TRBV11-2 with TRBJ2-7; no clear D gene. CDR1 SGHAT and CDR2 FQNNGV come from the germline V gene. CDR3 length equals 14 residues. Trimming stripped 0 bases from V and 2 bases from J, with 8 bases between. The CDR3 DNA reads TGTGCCAGCAGCTTAGATCGTTTAGCCTACGAGCAGTACTTC. Protein product: CASSLDRLAYEQYF.

The chain carries TRBV4-3 and TRBJ2-3; maybe TRBD2 (7 bases). V dropped 1 base and J dropped 11 bases, with 25 bases sitting between them. Germline V gives CDR1 LGHNA, CDR2 YSLEER. CDR3 length: 17 amino acids. CDR3 sequence: CASSQGIGGGLLAGQYF. The CDR3 bases are TGCGCCAGCAGCCAAGGGATCGGCGGGGGCCTATTAGCAGGGCAGTATTTT.

The chain carries TRBV9 and TRBJ2-1, with 13 bases identical to TRBD2. The trim removed 2 bases at V and 6 bases at J, leaving 5 bases unmatched. The germline gives CDR1 SGDLS, CDR2 YYNGEE. The length of the CDR3 is 16 residues. CDR3 residues: CASSVGGLAGFNEQFF. In DNA form, the CDR3 reads TGTGCCAGCAGCGTCGGGGGACTAGCGGGGTTCAATGAGCAGTTCTTC.

This rearrangement joins TRBV19 to TRBJ2-1, with 10 bases lining up with TRBD1. Germline values: CDR1 LNHDA, CDR2 SQIVND (reference sequence). Unmatched junction bases numbered 2, after V lost 4 bases and J lost 8 bases. CDR3 length equals 13 residues. Here the CDR3 DNA reads TGTGCCAGTAGTAGGGACAGGGGCGATGAGCAGTTCTTC. The encoded protein is CASSRDRGDEQFF.

The rearrangement joins TRBV5-1 to TRBJ2-1; D gene uncertain. This CDR3 spans 15 amino acids. V gave up 0 bases and J gave up 0 bases, with 7 bases separating them. CDR1 is SGHRS and CDR2 is YFSETQ in the germline V gene. The CDR3 loop reads CASSLVRSSYNEQFF. The CDR3 region has the DNA TGCGCCAGCAGCTTGGTGAGGAGCTCCTACAATGAGCAGTTCTTC.

The genes are TRBV5-8 and TRBJ1-2, with TRBD1 matching 7 bases. CDR1 and CDR2 from the germline V gene are SGHTS and YDEGEE. Unmatched junction bases numbered 7, after V lost 5 bases and J lost 3 bases. The CDR3 sequence is 14 residues long. The CDR3 sequence is CASSLTGTDYGYTF. The CDR3 DNA follows: TGTGCCAGCAGTTTGACAGGGACGGACTATGGCTACACCTTC.

The chain uses TRBV13 and TRBJ2-7; D is perhaps TRBD2 (6 bases). In germline, CDR1 is PRHDT, CDR2 FYEKMQ (reference sequence). Trimming took off 5 bases at V and 2 bases at J, with 13 bases between the two ends. This CDR3 is built from 14 residues. CDR3 residues: CASSLGLNTYEQYF. CDR3 sequence (DNA): TGTGCCAGCAGCCTGGGACTGAACACCTACGAGCAGTACTTC.

V gene TRBV7-2 combines with J gene TRBJ1-3, with D unclear. This CDR3 spans 15 amino acids. Looked up from germline, CDR1 is SGHTA and CDR2 is FQGNSA. V dropped 2 bases and J dropped 2 bases, with 10 bases sitting between them. The chain's CDR3 is CASSLSFTAGNTIYF. CDR3 bases: TGTGCCAGCAGCTTAAGTTTCACGGCTGGAAACACCATATATTTT.

This clone was recorded a few times. V is TRBV4-3 and J is TRBJ2-7; TRBD2 is a possible D gene (7 bases). This CDR3 region has 16 residues. Trimming removed 0 bases at V and 6 bases at J, with 18 bases between. Per the germline V gene, CDR1 is LGHNA and CDR2 is YSLEER. CDR3 protein: CASSQEVGGRAAEQYF. The CDR3 nucleotides read TGCGCCAGCAGCCAAGAAGTCGGGGGGCGCGCGGCCGAGCAGTACTTC.

V usage is TRBV13 and J usage is TRBJ2-3; the match to TRBD2 covers 7 bases. The CDR3 is 16 residues long. From germline, CDR1 is PRHDT and CDR2 FYEKMQ (reference sequence). V gave up 5 bases and J gave up 0 bases; unmatched junction bases: 8. The CDR3 nucleotides are TGTGCCAGCAGCGCGCTGAGCGGGGAGAGCACAGATACGCAGTATTTT. This sequence encodes CASSALSGESTDTQYF.

Only a few counts were recorded for this clone. The chain uses TRBV5-4 and TRBJ2-7; TRBD2 might be the D (7 bases). The CDR3 runs to 15 residues. Germline CDR1 SGHNT, CDR2 YYREEE (reference sequence). Trimming removed 3 bases at V and 2 bases at J, with 15 bases between. Written as DNA, the CDR3 is TGTGCCAGCAGCTGGGGGGGATGGGGGCCCTACGAGCAGTACTTC. It is translated as CASSWGGWGPYEQYF. The full variable domain, with the rest looked up from reference TRBV5-4 and TRBJ2-7, is ETGVTQSPTHLIKTRGQQVTLRCSSQSGHNTVSWYQQALGQGPQFIFQYYREEENGRGNFPPRFSGLQFPNYSSELNVNALELDDSALYLCASSWGGWGPYEQYFGPGTRLTVT.

The chain has TRBV9 and TRBJ2-7, with 9 bases that match TRBD1. Looked up from germline, CDR1 is SGDLS and CDR2 is YYNGEE. The V gene end was trimmed by 4 bases and the J gene end by 5 bases; junction bases not matched to a gene: 7. The CDR3 consists of 14 residues. The CDR3 reads CASSPGTGYHEQYF. CDR3 DNA: TGTGCCAGCAGCCCCGGGACAGGGTACCACGAGCAGTACTTC.

The rearrangement links TRBV7-9 to TRBJ1-1; no reliable D call. Germline V CDR1 and CDR2: SEHNR, FQNEAQ (reference sequence). The V and J ends lost 5 bases and 3 bases respectively, with 10 bases between them. The CDR3 extends over 13 amino acids. CDR3 in DNA: TGTGCCAGCAGCCTCCCGAGGCACACTGAAGCTTTCTTT. It codes for CASSLPRHTEAFF.

The rearrangement joins TRBV18 to TRBJ1-1; TRBD1 matches 12 bases. J lost 3 bases, V lost 3 bases, and 8 bases had no gene match. This CDR3 region has 17 residues. Germline V gene lookup returns CDR1 KGHSH and CDR2 LQKENI. CDR3 protein: CASSPVRDRGPDTEAFF. CDR3 in DNA: TGTGCCAGCTCACCGGTCCGGGACAGGGGGCCGGACACTGAAGCTTTCTTT.

This sequence joins TRBV27 and TRBJ1-4; TRBD1 is a possible D gene (6 bases). This CDR3 has 14 residues. Germline-derived CDR1 and CDR2 are MNHEY and SMNVEV (reference sequence). V was pared by 6 bases and J by 3 bases, with 11 bases between. CDR3 nucleotide sequence: TGTGCCAGCAGACAGGGTTGGGCTAATGAAAAACTGTTTTTT. The encoded protein is CASRQGWANEKLFF.